The following is a T cell receptor beta chain sequence with its context. The data stem from a study of blood T cell repertoires in COVID-19. Overall study context: The United States, Italy and Spain were the sources of the acute and convalescent COVID-19 samples. From T cells, B-cell-depleted T cells, or PBMCs came the material, which was cDNA or gDNA.

Only in-frame clones appear in the TCRdb table, and some are missing; sequencing was by immunoSEQ multiplex PCR. The data show approximately 200,000 clones, approximately 86% seen once. V lost 4 bases to trimming and J lost 5 bases, with 11 bases between them. CDR3 size: 13 residues. In germline, CDR1 is SGHVS, CDR2 FQNEAQ. The sequence derives from a man aged 70-80 years with active or convalescent COVID-19. Source material: peripheral blood. The chain links TRBV7-8 to TRBJ2-5, with TRBD1 as a possible D gene (6 bases). The CDR3 loop reads CASSSQGWETQYF. The CDR3 coding sequence is TGTGCCAGCAGCTCACAGGGCTGGGAGACCCAGTACTTC.